The clone carrying this T cell receptor beta chain was seen ten or more times. Read data end 3 residues before the CDR3 end; the end is taken from the germline J gene. Libraries were prepared by immunoSEQ multiplex PCR; TCRdb keeps only in-frame clonotypes and omits some of them. The data list approximately 52,000 clones, none observed once; 3% to 3.5% falls to the top ten. This specimen comes from a study of T cell clonality in common variable immunodeficiency. V trimming: 4 bases; J trimming: 1 base; junction bases outside the gene matches: 7. Germline-derived CDR1 and CDR2 are LNHDA and SQIVND (reference sequence). The CDR3 loop spans 15 amino acids.

The sequenced material came from peripheral blood mononuclear cells. The clonotype originates from a person aged 18-70 years in good health. V gene TRBV19 combines with J gene TRBJ2-7; 7 bases are shared with TRBD1. This chain's CDR3 is CASSTPGQPSYEQYF. The CDR3 DNA, read in part, is TGTGCCAGTAGTACACCGGGACAGCCTTCCTACGAG.